The clone carrying this T cell receptor beta chain was seen once. The sample carries other DNA sequences with the same CDR3. All participating donors were Caucasian adults from Nashville, Tennessee. Into CD45RA+ naive and CD45RA-negative memory subsets, the CD4+ cells were split. The sample originates from a study of shared clonotypes between healthy human individuals. Study-wide context: Donor ages ranged 18 to 49 years: two women, a few men.

In the authors' workflow: Junction-only sequences produced by ImmunoSEQ had no quality scores, so filtering differed. TCRdb's copy holds only in-frame clones and misses some; the assay was immunoSEQ multiplex PCR. V and J calls and clone size come straight from that table; D and trimming were deduced from the DNA. The table shows some 2.4 million clones, with approximately 94% occurring only once. This CDR3 is 15 amino acids long. V lost 0 bases, J lost 0 bases, and 7 bases lay in between. Germline V gene data show CDR1 as SGDLS and CDR2 as YYNGEE. This clonotype was obtained from a man younger than 30 in good health. Some clones in this sample may be carry-over from other donors' samples. Sequencing used naive CD4+ T cells from PBMCs. As for subset: CD45RA+ positively selected. The chain links TRBV9 to TRBJ2-1, with D tentatively TRBD1 or TRBD2 (5 bases each). The CDR3 reads CASSVGGTSYNEQFF. The CDR3 DNA reads as TGTGCCAGCAGCGTAGGTGGGACCTCCTACAATGAGCAGTTCTTC.